A single sample gave rise to the 20 T cell receptor beta chains below, sequenced in a study of PD-1 blockade in classical Hodgkin lymphoma (dated by TCRdb to 2020 to 2021). Library method: the immunoSEQ multiplex PCR assay. Entries here come from immuneACCESS through TCRdb and include only in-frame sequences with V and J called. Some clones fail to appear in such tables; in the studies checked, an unresolved V gene covers under half of the shortfall, and the cause of the remainder is unknown. The sample table shows tens of thousands of clones, and around 80% are seen once. Of the sample, 8% to 9.5% is held by the ten largest clones. The sample's time point, from its label and the paper: cycle 4 day 1 (C4D1), after 6 weeks of nivolumab. Every trial patient had relapsed after autologous stem cell transplantation, and cohorts A, B and C differed in prior brentuximab vedotin exposure. The sequencing here drew on peripheral blood mononuclear cells (PBMCs), taken before the fourth cycle of nivolumab. The receptors derive from a human donor with classical Hodgkin lymphoma.

V gene TRBV6-5 combines with J gene TRBJ1-2; D is unresolved. Germline V gene sequence: CDR1 MNHEY, CDR2 SVGAGI. The CDR3 consists of 13 residues. The V end lost 2 bases, the J end lost 2 bases, and 6 bases lay between the germline ends. CDR3 sequence: CASSYGENYGYTF. The CDR3 nucleotides read TGTGCCAGCAGTTACGGGGAAAACTATGGCTACACCTTC.

V gene TRBV5-1 combines with J gene TRBJ1-1; 7 bases match TRBD1. Germline V gives CDR1 SGHRS, CDR2 YFSETQ. This CDR3 comprises 13 residues. V lost 6 bases to trimming and J lost 1 base; unmatched junction nucleotides: 3. CDR3 protein: CASKGTANTEAFF. The DNA for the CDR3 is TGCGCCAGCAAAGGGACAGCGAACACTGAAGCTTTCTTT.

This clone was seen more than once but under ten times. The rearrangement joins TRBV5-6 to TRBJ1-3; D is unclear. The CDR3 totals 13 residues. Germline CDR1 is SGHDT and CDR2 is YYEEEE. Trimming removed 5 bases at V and 4 bases at J, with 10 bases between. The CDR3: CASSSGLGNTIYF. The CDR3 nucleotides read TGTGCCAGCAGTTCCGGGCTCGGAAACACCATATATTTT.

This sequence joins TRBV6-6 and TRBJ2-7; D uncertain. The ends were cut back, 0 bases at V and 3 bases at J, with 6 bases in the middle. This CDR3 has 13 amino acids. Germline V gives CDR1 MNHNY, CDR2 SVGAGI (reference sequence). The CDR3 spells CASSYSGNYEQYF. CDR3 DNA sequence: TGTGCCAGCAGTTACTCGGGGAACTACGAGCAGTACTTC.

This chain connects TRBV2 to TRBJ2-5; D unclear. Trimming took 1 base from V and 0 from J, leaving 0 bases between them. The CDR3 covers 12 residues. Germline V gene data show CDR1 as SNHLY and CDR2 as FYNNEI. Here the CDR3 DNA reads TGTGCCAGCAGTGAAGACCAAGAGACCCAGTACTTC. Protein: CASSEDQETQYF.

The V gene is TRBV2, the J gene TRBJ2-1, with D unresolved. V was shortened by 3 bases and J by 4 bases, with 10 bases between the two germline ends. This CDR3 is built from 14 residues. Germline V lookup: CDR1 SNHLY, CDR2 FYNNEI. The CDR3 loop is CASSDVSIYNEQFF. The CDR3 DNA reads as TGTGCCAGCAGTGACGTGAGTATATACAATGAGCAGTTCTTC. The full variable domain, rest sourced from reference TRBV2 and TRBJ2-1, is EPEVTQTPSHQVTQMGQEVILRCVPISNHLYFYWYRQILGQKVEFLVSFYNNEISEKSEIFDDQFSVERPDGSNFTLKIRSTKLEDSAMYFCASSDVSIYNEQFFGPGTRLTVL.

The rearrangement uses TRBV5-1 and TRBJ2-2; a possible D gene is TRBD1 (6 bases). The CDR3 sequence is 15 residues long. Germline-derived CDR1 and CDR2 are SGHRS and YFSETQ. Trimming took off 2 bases at V and 4 bases at J, with 12 bases between the two ends. The CDR3, as DNA: TGCGCCAGCAGCTTTCTTGGACAGACCACCGGGGAGCTGTTTTTT. Protein: CASSFLGQTTGELFF.

In this sample, this clone turned up a few times. V gene TRBV4-1 combines with J gene TRBJ1-1, with a tentative D call TRBD1 (6 bases). The CDR3 loop spans 15 amino acids. V was trimmed by 2 bases and J by 1 base, leaving 11 bases between them. Per germline, CDR1 MGHRA and CDR2 YSYEKL. CDR3 amino acids: CASSQSRTENTEAFF. CDR3 coding DNA: TGCGCCAGCAGCCAATCGAGGACAGAGAACACTGAAGCTTTCTTT.

The chain combines TRBV7-2 with TRBJ1-2; TRBD1 agrees at 8 bases. Germline V gene sequence: CDR1 SGHTA, CDR2 FQGNSA. J lost 2 bases, V lost 8 bases, and 4 bases had no gene match. The CDR3 length is 13 residues. The CDR3 reads CASGQGVNYGYTF. CDR3 nucleotides: TGTGCCAGCGGACAGGGAGTGAACTATGGCTACACCTTC.

The CDR3 is CASSLGGSSSGNTIYF. As DNA, the CDR3 is TGTGCCAGCAGCTTGGGTGGGTCCAGCTCTGGAAACACCATATATTTT. This chain joins TRBV5-6 and TRBJ1-3, with D hard to call. The CDR3 is 16 amino acids. Trimming took off 0 bases at V and 0 bases at J, with 10 bases between the two ends. Germline V CDR1 and CDR2: SGHDT, YYEEEE.

The chain has TRBV5-1 and TRBJ1-3; 7 bases agree with TRBD1. CDR3 length equals 15 residues. Germline V lookup: CDR1 SGHRS, CDR2 YFSETQ. V dropped 4 bases and J dropped 4; count of bases not matched to a gene: 8. Here the CDR3 DNA reads TGCGCCAGCAGCCAGACAGGGTCGGGAGGAAACACCATATATTTT. Translation: CASSQTGSGGNTIYF. Complete variable domain (other parts from reference TRBV5-1 and TRBJ1-3): KAGVTQTPRYLIKTRGQQVTLSCSPISGHRSVSWYQQTPGQGLQFLFEYFSETQRNKGNFPGRFSGRQFSNSRSEMNVSTLELGDSALYLCASSQTGSGGNTIYFGEGSWLTVV.

This chain links TRBV2 with TRBJ2-1; D may match TRBD1 or TRBD2 (6 bases each). Per germline, CDR1 SNHLY and CDR2 FYNNEI. The CDR3 runs 16 residues. Trimming cost V 7 bases and J 5 bases, with 21 bases left between them. CDR3 protein: CASIRGVLHNNNEQFF. The CDR3 DNA follows: TGTGCCAGCATTAGGGGGGTATTACACAACAACAATGAGCAGTTCTTC.

This clone was counted between two and nine times. The chain has TRBV27 and TRBJ1-6; 7 bases fit TRBD1. The CDR3 is 17 amino acids. Trimming took 5 bases from V and 7 from J; bases not matched to a gene: 14. Germline V gene data show CDR1 as MNHEY and CDR2 as SMNVEV (reference sequence). CDR3 nucleotides: TGTGCCAGCAGTCCCCGGGGACAGCTAAGAAGGAATTCACCCCTCCACTTT. Translating it yields CASSPRGQLRRNSPLHF.

The J gene is TRBJ1-1, the V gene TRBV10-2; maybe TRBD1 (5 bases). CDR3 size: 15 residues. Germline CDR1 and CDR2: WSHSY and SAAADI. With 6 bases removed from V and 0 bases from J, the gap between germline ends came to 14 bases. CDR3: CASRKHGTLNTEAFF. The CDR3, as DNA: TGCGCCAGCAGAAAACACGGGACCCTGAACACTGAAGCTTTCTTT.

The V gene is TRBV28, the J gene TRBJ2-7; 11 bases line up with TRBD2. V was pared by 3 bases and J by 5 bases, with 0 bases of the junction left unmatched. Germline V gene lookup returns CDR1 MDHEN and CDR2 SYDVKM. The CDR3 consists of 13 residues. This chain's CDR3 is CASSFSGRDEQYF. The CDR3 DNA sequence: TGTGCCAGCAGTTTTAGCGGGAGGGACGAGCAGTACTTC.

J is TRBJ2-1 and V is TRBV9, with D possibly TRBD2 on 6 matching bases. Trimming cost V 2 bases and J 9 bases, with 9 bases left between them. The germline V gene has CDR1 SGDLS and CDR2 YYNGEE. CDR3 length: 12 residues. This CDR3 is CASSVTSIEQFF. The DNA for the CDR3 is TGTGCCAGCAGCGTGACTAGTATTGAGCAGTTCTTC.

In its sample, this clone was seen a few times. In nucleotides, the CDR3 is TGCAGTGCTAGGCAGTACACTGAAGCTTTCTTT. Translated, it gives CSARQYTEAFF. This rearrangement joins TRBV20-1 to TRBJ1-1; D is undetermined. Per the germline V gene, CDR1 is DFQATT and CDR2 is SNEGSKA (reference sequence). Trimming took off 3 bases at V and 3 bases at J, with 5 bases between the two ends. The CDR3 runs to 11 residues.

This sequence joins TRBV27 and TRBJ2-3, with a possible D match to TRBD2 (6 bases). Germline CDR1 is MNHEY and CDR2 is SMNVEV (reference sequence). V dropped 4 bases and J dropped 2 bases, with 16 bases sitting between them. This CDR3 is built from 16 residues. CDR3 DNA: TGTGCCAGCAGTTCGGGTAGCGGAGCTAACACAGATACGCAGTATTTT. Its protein product is CASSSGSGANTDTQYF.

The chain is built from TRBV7-3 and TRBJ2-3, with TRBD1 as a possible D gene (6 bases). V was trimmed by 5 bases and J by 2 bases, leaving 14 bases between them. The germline gives CDR1 SGHTA, CDR2 FQGTGA. CDR3 length equals 15 residues. The CDR3 is CASSGAQGVTDTQYF. The CDR3 DNA reads as TGTGCCAGCAGCGGTGCACAGGGAGTCACAGATACGCAGTATTTT.

The sample holds one count of this clone. This rearrangement joins TRBV10-3 to TRBJ2-1; D gene uncertain. Germline V gene lookup returns CDR1 ENHRY and CDR2 SYGVKD. Trimming removed 8 bases from V and 8 bases from J, with 13 bases in between. There are 12 residues in the CDR3. CDR3: CAIVSDGDEQFF. DNA of the CDR3: TGTGCCATCGTTAGTGACGGCGATGAGCAGTTCTTC.